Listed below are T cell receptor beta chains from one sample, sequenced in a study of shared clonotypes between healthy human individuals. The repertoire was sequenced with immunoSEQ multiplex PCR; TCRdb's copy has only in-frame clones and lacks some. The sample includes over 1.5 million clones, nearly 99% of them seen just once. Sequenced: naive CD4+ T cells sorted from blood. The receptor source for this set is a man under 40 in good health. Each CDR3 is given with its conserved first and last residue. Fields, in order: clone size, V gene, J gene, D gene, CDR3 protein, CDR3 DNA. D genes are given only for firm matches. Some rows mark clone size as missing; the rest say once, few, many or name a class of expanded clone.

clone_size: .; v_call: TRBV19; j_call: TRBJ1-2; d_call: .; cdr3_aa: CASSIRGGGYTF; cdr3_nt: TGTGCCAGTAGTATAAGGGGAGGAGGCTACACCTTC
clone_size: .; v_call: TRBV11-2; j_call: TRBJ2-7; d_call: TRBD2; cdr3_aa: CASSRLANYEQYF; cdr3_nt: TGTGCCAGCAGCCGACTAGCCAACTACGAGCAGTACTTC
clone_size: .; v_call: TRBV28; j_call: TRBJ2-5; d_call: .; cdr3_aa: CASSPGQGPQREQETQYF; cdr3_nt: TGTGCCAGCAGTCCAGGACAGGGGCCTCAGCGGGAGCAAGAGACCCAGTACTTC
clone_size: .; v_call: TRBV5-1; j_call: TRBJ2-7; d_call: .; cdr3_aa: CASSLRELREQYF; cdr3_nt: TGCGCCAGCAGCTTAAGGGAGCTACGCGAGCAGTACTTC
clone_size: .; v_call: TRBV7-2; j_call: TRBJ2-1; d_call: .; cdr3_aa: CASSLVRPTGEQFF; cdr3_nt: TGTGCCAGCAGCTTAGTCCGCCCAACTGGTGAGCAGTTCTTC
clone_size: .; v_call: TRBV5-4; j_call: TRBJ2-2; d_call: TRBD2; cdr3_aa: CASSLAWTSGSLELFF; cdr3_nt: TGTGCCAGCAGCTTGGCCTGGACTAGCGGGAGCTTAGAGCTGTTTTTT
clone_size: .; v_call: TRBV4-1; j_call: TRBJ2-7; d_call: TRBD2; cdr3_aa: CASSQVPGRAGYEQYF; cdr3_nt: TGCGCCAGCAGCCAAGTCCCCGGGAGGGCCGGCTACGAGCAGTACTTC
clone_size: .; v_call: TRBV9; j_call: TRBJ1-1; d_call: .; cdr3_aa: CASSPGRGYWTEAFF; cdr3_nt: TGTGCCAGCAGCCCAGGGAGGGGGTATTGGACTGAAGCTTTCTTT
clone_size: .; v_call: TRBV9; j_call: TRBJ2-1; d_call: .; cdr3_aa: CASSEWDILPDHEQFF; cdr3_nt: TGTGCCAGCAGCGAGTGGGACATACTCCCCGATCATGAGCAGTTCTTC
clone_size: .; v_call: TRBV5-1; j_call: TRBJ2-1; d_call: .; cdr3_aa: CASSSQGFGLDEQFF; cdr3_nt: TGCGCCAGCAGCTCACAGGGTTTTGGTTTGGATGAGCAGTTCTTC
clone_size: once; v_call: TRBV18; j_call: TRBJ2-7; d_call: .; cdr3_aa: CASSPPAASYEQYF; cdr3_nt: TGTGCCAGCTCACCACCGGCGGCGTCCTACGAGCAGTACTTC
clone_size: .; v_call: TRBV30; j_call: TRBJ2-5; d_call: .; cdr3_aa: CAWSVQQTQYF; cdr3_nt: TGTGCCTGGAGTGTACAACAGACCCAGTACTTC
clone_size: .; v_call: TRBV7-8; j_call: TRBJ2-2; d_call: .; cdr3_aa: CASSFRTGELFF; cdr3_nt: TGTGCCAGCAGCTTCAGGACCGGGGAGCTGTTTTTT
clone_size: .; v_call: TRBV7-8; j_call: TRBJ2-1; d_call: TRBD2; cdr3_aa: CASSLMRPSGSGEQFF; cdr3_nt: TGTGCCAGCAGCTTAATGCGTCCAAGCGGGAGTGGGGAGCAGTTCTTC
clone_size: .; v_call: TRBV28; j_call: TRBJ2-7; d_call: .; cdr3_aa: CASSLFVAYEQYF; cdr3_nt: TGTGCCAGCAGTTTATTCGTTGCCTACGAGCAGTACTTC
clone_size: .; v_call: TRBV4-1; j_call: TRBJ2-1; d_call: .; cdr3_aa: CASSQDPGNEQFF; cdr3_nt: TGCGCCAGCAGCCAAGATCCCGGAAATGAGCAGTTCTTC
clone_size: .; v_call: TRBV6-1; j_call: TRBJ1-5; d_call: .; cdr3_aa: CASSDRWHNQPQHF; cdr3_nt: TGTGCCAGCAGTGATAGGTGGCACAATCAGCCCCAGCATTTT
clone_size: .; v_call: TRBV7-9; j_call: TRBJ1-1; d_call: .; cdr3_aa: CASSPININTEAFF; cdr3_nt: TGTGCCAGCAGCCCCATAAACATTAACACTGAAGCTTTCTTT
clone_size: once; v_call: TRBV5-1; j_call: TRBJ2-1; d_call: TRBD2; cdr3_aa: CASSLVLAGAQYNEQFF; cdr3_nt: TGCGCCAGCAGCTTGGTCCTAGCGGGAGCGCAGTACAATGAGCAGTTCTTC
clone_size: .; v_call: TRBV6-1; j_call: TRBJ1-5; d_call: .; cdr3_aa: CASSVWSQPQHF; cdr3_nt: TGTGCCAGCAGTGTTTGGTCTCAGCCCCAGCATTTT
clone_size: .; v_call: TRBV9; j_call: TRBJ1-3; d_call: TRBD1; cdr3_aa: CASSVGGTGVDGNTIYF; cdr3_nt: TGTGCCAGCAGCGTAGGAGGGACAGGGGTTGACGGAAACACCATATATTTT
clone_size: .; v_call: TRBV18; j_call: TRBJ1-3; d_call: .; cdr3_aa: CASSPIDGTSGNTIYF; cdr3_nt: TGTGCCAGCTCACCCATAGACGGAACTTCTGGAAACACCATATATTTT
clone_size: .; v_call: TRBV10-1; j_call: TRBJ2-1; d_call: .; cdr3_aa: CASFIANSYNEQFF; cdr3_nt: TGCGCCAGCTTCATCGCTAACTCCTACAATGAGCAGTTCTTC
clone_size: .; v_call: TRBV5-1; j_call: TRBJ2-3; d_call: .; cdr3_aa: CASSSTDTQYF; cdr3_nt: TGCGCCAGCTCTAGCACAGATACGCAGTATTTT
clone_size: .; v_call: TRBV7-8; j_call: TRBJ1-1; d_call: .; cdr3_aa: CASSTRQGGAEAFF; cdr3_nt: TGTGCCAGCAGCACCCGACAAGGCGGGGCTGAAGCTTTCTTT
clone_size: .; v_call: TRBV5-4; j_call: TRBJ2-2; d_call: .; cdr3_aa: CASSLIGRAAGELFF; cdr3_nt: TGTGCCAGCAGCTTGATCGGCAGGGCGGCCGGGGAGCTGTTTTTT
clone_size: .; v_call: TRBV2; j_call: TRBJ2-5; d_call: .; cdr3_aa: CASKTGLVETQYF; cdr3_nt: TGTGCCAGCAAAACAGGGTTGGTCGAGACCCAGTACTTC
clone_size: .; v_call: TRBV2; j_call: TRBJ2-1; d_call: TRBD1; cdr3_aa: CASSGGAGGYNEQFF; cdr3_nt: TGTGCCAGCAGTGGAGGGGCAGGGGGCTACAATGAGCAGTTCTTC
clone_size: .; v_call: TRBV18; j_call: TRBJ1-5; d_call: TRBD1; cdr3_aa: CASSPRGTGPNQPQHF; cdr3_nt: TGTGCCAGCTCACCACGCGGGACAGGACCCAATCAGCCCCAGCATTTT
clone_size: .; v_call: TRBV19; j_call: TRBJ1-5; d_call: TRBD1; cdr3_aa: CASSGQGARQPQHF; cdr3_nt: TGTGCCAGTAGCGGACAGGGGGCACGGCAGCCCCAGCATTTT
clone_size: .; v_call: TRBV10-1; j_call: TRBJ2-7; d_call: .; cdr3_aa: CASSDLYEQYF; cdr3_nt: TGCGCCAGCAGTGACCTTTATGAGCAGTACTTC
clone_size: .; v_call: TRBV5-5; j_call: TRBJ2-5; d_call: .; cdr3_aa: CASSLGQWETQYF; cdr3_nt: TGTGCCAGCAGCTTGGGGCAGTGGGAGACCCAGTACTTC
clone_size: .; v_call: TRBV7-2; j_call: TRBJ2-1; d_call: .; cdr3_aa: CASSLGTYNEQFF; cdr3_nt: TGTGCCAGCAGCTTAGGTACCTACAATGAGCAGTTCTTC
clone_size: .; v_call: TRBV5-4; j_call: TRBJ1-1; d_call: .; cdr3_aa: CASSLVTGTNTEAFF; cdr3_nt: TGTGCCAGCAGCTTGGTAACCGGGACGAACACTGAAGCTTTCTTT
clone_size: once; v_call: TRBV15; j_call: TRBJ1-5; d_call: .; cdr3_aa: CAKTVFGGEVLSNQPQHF; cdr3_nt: TGTGCCAAGACGGTCTTCGGGGGCGAGGTCTTAAGCAATCAGCCCCAGCATTTT
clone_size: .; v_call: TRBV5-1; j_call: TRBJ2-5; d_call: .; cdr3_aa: CASSHRSPPQETQYF; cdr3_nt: TGCGCCAGCAGTCACAGGTCCCCCCCACAAGAGACCCAGTACTTC
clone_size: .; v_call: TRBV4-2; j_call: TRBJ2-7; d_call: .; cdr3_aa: CASSQGEWSYEQYF; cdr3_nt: TGTGCCAGCAGCCAAGGGGAATGGAGTTACGAGCAGTACTTC
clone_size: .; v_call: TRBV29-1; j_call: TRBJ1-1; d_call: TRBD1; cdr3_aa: CSVEGTGTFQAFF; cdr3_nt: TGCAGCGTTGAGGGGACAGGCACGTTTCAAGCTTTCTTT
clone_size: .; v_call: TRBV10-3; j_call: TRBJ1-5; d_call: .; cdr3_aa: CAISDGERNQPQHF; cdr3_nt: TGTGCCATCAGTGACGGGGAGAGAAATCAGCCCCAGCATTTT
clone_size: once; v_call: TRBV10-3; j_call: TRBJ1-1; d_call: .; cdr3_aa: CATRQEVTEAFF; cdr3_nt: TGTGCCACCCGACAGGAAGTCACTGAAGCTTTCTTT
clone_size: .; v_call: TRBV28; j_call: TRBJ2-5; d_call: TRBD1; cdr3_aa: CASKPGGEVETQYF; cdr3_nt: TGTGCCAGCAAGCCAGGGGGCGAGGTAGAGACCCAGTACTTC
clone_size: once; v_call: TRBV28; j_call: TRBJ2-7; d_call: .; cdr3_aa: CASSLAGQPYEQYF; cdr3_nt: TGTGCCAGCAGTCTCGCGGGACAGCCCTACGAGCAGTACTTC
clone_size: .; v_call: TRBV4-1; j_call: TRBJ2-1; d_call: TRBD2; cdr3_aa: CASSQEGGSSYNEQFF; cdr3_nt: TGCGCCAGCAGCCAAGAGGGCGGGAGCTCCTACAATGAGCAGTTCTTC
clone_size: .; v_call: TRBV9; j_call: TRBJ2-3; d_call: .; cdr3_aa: CASSVSGNSATDTQYF; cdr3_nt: TGTGCCAGCAGCGTTTCAGGTAATAGCGCGACAGATACGCAGTATTTT
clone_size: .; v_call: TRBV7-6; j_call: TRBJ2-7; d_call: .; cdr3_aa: CASSGRTGIGEQYF; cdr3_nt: TGTGCCAGCAGCGGACGTACAGGGATCGGCGAGCAGTACTTC
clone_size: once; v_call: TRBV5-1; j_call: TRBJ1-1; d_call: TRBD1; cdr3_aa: CASSHGQGNTEAFF; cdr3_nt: TGCGCCAGCAGCCACGGACAGGGAAACACTGAAGCTTTCTTT